The rows below give T cell receptor beta chains drawn from one sample of a study of cytomegalovirus exposure and HLA in healthy donors. The assay was immunoSEQ multiplex PCR, and TCRdb's table has in-frame clones only and misses some. This table holds 100,000 to 150,000 clones, roughly 70% found once. The sequencing sample was made of PBMCs. The receptor set was obtained from a middle-aged man in good health and CMV-seropositive. CDR3s include the opening cysteine and the closing phenylalanine or tryptophan. The order of the fields is J gene, clone size, V gene, D gene, CDR3 protein, CDR3 DNA. D genes are given only for firm matches. Some rows have no size entry. The others give once, few or many, or a class for an expanded clone.

J gene: TRBJ1-4; clone size: few; V gene: TRBV6-1; D gene: .; CDR3 protein: CASSDAGEKLFF; CDR3 DNA: TGTGCCAGCAGTGACGCAGGGGAAAAACTGTTTTTT
J gene: TRBJ1-5; clone size: .; V gene: TRBV7-8; D gene: .; CDR3 protein: CASSLTQGRQPQHF; CDR3 DNA: TGTGCCAGCAGCCTGACACAGGGACGGCAGCCCCAGCATTTT
J gene: TRBJ2-1; clone size: .; V gene: TRBV5-1; D gene: .; CDR3 protein: CASSLQGLSSYNEQFF; CDR3 DNA: TGCGCCAGCAGCTTACAGGGCTTAAGCTCCTACAATGAGCAGTTCTTC
J gene: TRBJ2-7; clone size: .; V gene: TRBV28; D gene: TRBD1; CDR3 protein: CASSPTGSYEQYF; CDR3 DNA: TGTGCCAGCAGTCCGACAGGGTCCTACGAGCAGTACTTC
J gene: TRBJ2-7; clone size: .; V gene: TRBV5-4; D gene: TRBD1; CDR3 protein: CASSFGTGGYEQYF; CDR3 DNA: TGTGCCAGCAGCTTCGGGACAGGGGGCTACGAGCAGTACTTC
J gene: TRBJ2-3; clone size: .; V gene: TRBV5-1; D gene: .; CDR3 protein: CASSLSYVADTQYF; CDR3 DNA: TGCGCCAGCAGCCTATCCTACGTAGCAGATACGCAGTATTTT
J gene: TRBJ2-4; clone size: .; V gene: TRBV4-1; D gene: TRBD2; CDR3 protein: CASSFSGRAGNIQYF; CDR3 DNA: TGCGCCAGCAGTTTCAGCGGGAGGGCCGGAAACATTCAGTACTTC
J gene: TRBJ1-3; clone size: .; V gene: TRBV5-4; D gene: .; CDR3 protein: CASSLVGGSGNTIYF; CDR3 DNA: TGTGCCAGCAGCTTGGTGGGGGGGTCCGGAAACACCATATATTTT
J gene: TRBJ2-1; clone size: .; V gene: TRBV9; D gene: TRBD2; CDR3 protein: CASSVESGSSSYNEQFF; CDR3 DNA: TGTGCCAGCAGCGTAGAAAGCGGGAGTTCATCCTACAATGAGCAGTTCTTC
J gene: TRBJ2-5; clone size: .; V gene: TRBV10-3; D gene: TRBD2; CDR3 protein: CAIRAGGQETQYF; CDR3 DNA: TGTGCCATAAGAGCGGGGGGGCAAGAGACCCAGTACTTC
J gene: TRBJ2-5; clone size: .; V gene: TRBV7-7; D gene: TRBD2; CDR3 protein: CASSSLAGDQETQYF; CDR3 DNA: TGTGCCAGCAGCTCGTTAGCGGGGGACCAAGAGACCCAGTACTTC
J gene: TRBJ1-1; clone size: few; V gene: TRBV5-1; D gene: TRBD1; CDR3 protein: CASSPGTGIVSVTEAFF; CDR3 DNA: TGCGCCAGCAGCCCCGGGACAGGGATTGTTTCGGTCACTGAAGCTTTCTTT
J gene: TRBJ1-1; clone size: .; V gene: TRBV28; D gene: .; CDR3 protein: CASSTPRGPRNTEAFF; CDR3 DNA: TGTGCCAGCAGCACCCCGCGGGGACCGAGGAACACTGAAGCTTTCTTT
J gene: TRBJ2-3; clone size: .; V gene: TRBV30; D gene: .; CDR3 protein: CALEGATDTQYF; CDR3 DNA: TGTGCCTTAGAAGGGGCCACAGATACGCAGTATTTT
J gene: TRBJ2-4; clone size: once; V gene: TRBV2; D gene: .; CDR3 protein: CASSEVPRLAKNIQYF; CDR3 DNA: TGTGCCAGCAGTGAAGTTCCCAGGCTAGCCAAAAACATTCAGTACTTC
J gene: TRBJ1-1; clone size: .; V gene: TRBV2; D gene: TRBD1; CDR3 protein: CASSGSGTGGAGIHTEAFF; CDR3 DNA: TGTGCCAGCAGTGGGTCGGGGACAGGGGGCGCCGGTATTCACACTGAAGCTTTCTTT
J gene: TRBJ2-3; clone size: .; V gene: TRBV9; D gene: .; CDR3 protein: CASSVGGLTPQNTQYF; CDR3 DNA: TGTGCCAGCAGCGTAGGGGGGCTGACCCCGCAAAATACGCAGTATTTT
J gene: TRBJ2-5; clone size: .; V gene: TRBV27; D gene: .; CDR3 protein: CASRLLGGKETQYF; CDR3 DNA: TGTGCCAGCAGACTACTCGGGGGTAAAGAGACCCAGTACTTC
J gene: TRBJ2-7; clone size: once; V gene: TRBV4-2; D gene: TRBD2; CDR3 protein: CASSQNRGLAGSSSYEQYF; CDR3 DNA: TGTGCCAGCAGCCAAAACCGCGGCCTAGCGGGATCGAGCTCCTACGAGCAGTACTTC
J gene: TRBJ2-7; clone size: .; V gene: TRBV29-1; D gene: .; CDR3 protein: CSVAMRVKTYEQYF; CDR3 DNA: TGCAGCGTTGCGATGAGGGTAAAAACCTACGAGCAGTACTTC
J gene: TRBJ2-7; clone size: .; V gene: TRBV19; D gene: TRBD2; CDR3 protein: CASSMTSGYEQYF; CDR3 DNA: TGTGCCAGTAGTATGACTAGCGGGTACGAGCAGTACTTC
J gene: TRBJ2-6; clone size: .; V gene: TRBV5-8; D gene: TRBD1; CDR3 protein: CASSVGQGGSGANVLTF; CDR3 DNA: TGTGCCAGCAGCGTTGGACAGGGGGGCTCTGGGGCCAACGTCCTGACTTTC
J gene: TRBJ2-7; clone size: .; V gene: TRBV19; D gene: TRBD1; CDR3 protein: CASRDRLRYEQYF; CDR3 DNA: TGTGCCAGTAGGGACAGGCTACGCTACGAGCAGTACTTC
J gene: TRBJ2-1; clone size: .; V gene: TRBV27; D gene: .; CDR3 protein: CASSSWGRTNNEQFF; CDR3 DNA: TGTGCCAGCAGTTCATGGGGGCGGACAAACAATGAGCAGTTCTTC
J gene: TRBJ2-5; clone size: .; V gene: TRBV19; D gene: .; CDR3 protein: CASSPPTGQGETQYF; CDR3 DNA: TGTGCCAGTAGTCCACCGACAGGCCAGGGGGAGACCCAGTACTTC
J gene: TRBJ1-1; clone size: .; V gene: TRBV4-1; D gene: .; CDR3 protein: CASSQDSRTNLNTEAFF; CDR3 DNA: TGCGCCAGCAGCCAAGATTCCAGGACAAACTTGAACACTGAAGCTTTCTTT
J gene: TRBJ2-7; clone size: .; V gene: TRBV19; D gene: TRBD2; CDR3 protein: CASSSDASGLPYEQYF; CDR3 DNA: TGTGCCAGTAGTAGCGACGCTAGCGGTCTCCCTTACGAGCAGTACTTC
J gene: TRBJ1-4; clone size: .; V gene: TRBV5-1; D gene: TRBD1; CDR3 protein: CASSPGTANEKLFF; CDR3 DNA: TGCGCCAGCAGCCCCGGGACAGCTAATGAAAAACTGTTTTTT
J gene: TRBJ1-1; clone size: .; V gene: TRBV14; D gene: TRBD1; CDR3 protein: CASSHDRGWNTEAFF; CDR3 DNA: TGTGCCAGCAGCCACGACAGGGGATGGAACACTGAAGCTTTCTTT
J gene: TRBJ1-6; clone size: .; V gene: TRBV5-6; D gene: TRBD1; CDR3 protein: CASSLVQGSDSPLHF; CDR3 DNA: TGTGCCAGCAGCCTCGTACAGGGGTCAGATTCACCCCTCCACTTT
J gene: TRBJ1-5; clone size: once; V gene: TRBV10-1; D gene: TRBD1; CDR3 protein: CASSLQGSAQPQHF; CDR3 DNA: TGCGCCAGCAGTCTACAGGGGTCTGCACAGCCCCAGCATTTT
J gene: TRBJ1-5; clone size: .; V gene: TRBV15; D gene: .; CDR3 protein: CATSRQGRGGNQPQHF; CDR3 DNA: TGTGCCACCAGCAGACAAGGGAGGGGAGGCAATCAGCCCCAGCATTTT
J gene: TRBJ1-1; clone size: once; V gene: TRBV29-1; D gene: .; CDR3 protein: CSVSGTPNTEAFF; CDR3 DNA: TGCAGCGTAAGCGGGACACCGAACACTGAAGCTTTCTTT
J gene: TRBJ1-4; clone size: .; V gene: TRBV18; D gene: .; CDR3 protein: CASSPVTGTNEKLFF; CDR3 DNA: TGTGCCAGCTCACCAGTCACCGGTACTAATGAAAAACTGTTTTTT
J gene: TRBJ2-2; clone size: once; V gene: TRBV28; D gene: .; CDR3 protein: CASSLSLLNTGELFF; CDR3 DNA: TGTGCCAGCAGTTTAAGCCTCCTGAACACCGGGGAGCTGTTTTTT
J gene: TRBJ1-1; clone size: .; V gene: TRBV11-2; D gene: .; CDR3 protein: CASSLDGSAPGTEAFF; CDR3 DNA: TGTGCCAGCAGCTTAGATGGGTCCGCCCCGGGGACTGAAGCTTTCTTT
J gene: TRBJ2-3; clone size: few; V gene: TRBV2; D gene: .; CDR3 protein: CASSEPRALTDTQYF; CDR3 DNA: TGTGCCAGCAGTGAACCCAGGGCCCTCACAGATACGCAGTATTTT
J gene: TRBJ2-2; clone size: .; V gene: TRBV7-9; D gene: .; CDR3 protein: CASSQSGRLAAGELFF; CDR3 DNA: TGTGCCAGCAGCCAATCAGGCCGGTTAGCGGCCGGGGAGCTGTTTTTT
J gene: TRBJ1-3; clone size: .; V gene: TRBV12-5; D gene: .; CDR3 protein: CASGSTTVQGAGNTIYF; CDR3 DNA: TGTGCTAGTGGTTCCACAACTGTACAGGGAGCTGGAAACACCATATATTTT
J gene: TRBJ2-7; clone size: .; V gene: TRBV5-8; D gene: TRBD2; CDR3 protein: CASNPLGTSLYEQYF; CDR3 DNA: TGTGCCAGCAACCCCCTGGGGACTAGCCTCTACGAGCAGTACTTC
J gene: TRBJ2-3; clone size: .; V gene: TRBV7-9; D gene: .; CDR3 protein: CASSPSGLGSTDTQYF; CDR3 DNA: TGTGCCAGCAGCCCTTCGGGGTTAGGTAGCACAGATACGCAGTATTTT
J gene: TRBJ1-2; clone size: few; V gene: TRBV7-9; D gene: .; CDR3 protein: CASSLGTAGRRSGYTF; CDR3 DNA: TGTGCCAGCAGCTTAGGAACGGCAGGGCGTCGTTCTGGCTACACCTTC
J gene: TRBJ1-5; clone size: once; V gene: TRBV27; D gene: .; CDR3 protein: CASSFAGKSNQPQHF; CDR3 DNA: TGTGCCAGCAGTTTTGCGGGTAAAAGCAATCAGCCCCAGCATTTT
J gene: TRBJ2-1; clone size: .; V gene: TRBV4-1; D gene: .; CDR3 protein: CASSPRDYNEQFF; CDR3 DNA: TGCGCCAGCAGCCCCCGGGACTACAATGAGCAGTTCTTC
J gene: TRBJ2-7; clone size: few; V gene: TRBV29-1; D gene: TRBD1; CDR3 protein: CSVAQGAYEQYF; CDR3 DNA: TGCAGCGTTGCCCAGGGGGCCTACGAGCAGTACTTC
J gene: TRBJ1-1; clone size: .; V gene: TRBV27; D gene: TRBD1; CDR3 protein: CASSLGQGLNTEAFF; CDR3 DNA: TGTGCCAGCAGTTTGGGACAGGGGTTGAACACTGAAGCTTTCTTT
J gene: TRBJ1-4; clone size: .; V gene: TRBV6-5; D gene: .; CDR3 protein: CASSYSIGGRDEKLFF; CDR3 DNA: TGTGCCAGCAGTTACTCGATCGGGGGGCGGGATGAAAAACTGTTTTTT
J gene: TRBJ1-4; clone size: once; V gene: TRBV7-9; D gene: .; CDR3 protein: CASSSRRGATNEKLFF; CDR3 DNA: TGTGCCAGCAGCTCGAGGAGGGGAGCAACTAATGAAAAACTGTTTTTT
J gene: TRBJ1-1; clone size: .; V gene: TRBV19; D gene: TRBD1; CDR3 protein: CASREGQGASNTEAFF; CDR3 DNA: TGTGCCAGTAGGGAAGGACAGGGGGCATCGAACACTGAAGCTTTCTTT
J gene: TRBJ1-1; clone size: .; V gene: TRBV5-4; D gene: .; CDR3 protein: CASSQDRYTEAFF; CDR3 DNA: TGTGCCAGCAGCCAAGACAGGTATACTGAAGCTTTCTTT
J gene: TRBJ1-6; clone size: once; V gene: TRBV7-8; D gene: .; CDR3 protein: CASSLDRTNSPLHF; CDR3 DNA: TGTGCCAGCAGCTTAGACAGGACTAATTCACCCCTCCACTTT